These T cell receptor beta chains were read from a single sample in a study of T-cell reconstitution after alpha-beta-depleted transplantation in children. TCRdb reprocessed the PCR reads with MiXCR, giving one entry per CDR3 protein. The repertoire includes approximately 400,000 distinct CDR3 sequences, roughly 11% of them detected once, and 4.5% to 6.5% sits in the top ten. The sequencing here drew on PBMCs from the stem cell graft donor, taken from the stem cell graft. These receptors were obtained from a human donor who donated a stem cell graft to a child with acute myeloid leukemia. Each CDR3 is given with its conserved first and last residue. Each record gives: CDR3 protein, CDR3 DNA, D gene, clone size, V gene, J gene. A D gene is named only where the DNA matches it firmly. Expanded clones are given a class, and other clones once, few, many or no size at all.

CDR3 protein: CSVEEQAAGEQYF
CDR3 DNA: TGCAGCGTTGAAGAACAGGCGGCAGGGGAGCAGTACTTC
D gene: -
clone size: few
V gene: TRBV29-1
J gene: TRBJ2-7

CDR3 protein: CASKSTVSYEQYF
CDR3 DNA: TGTGCCAGCAAATCGACGGTCTCCTACGAGCAGTACTTC
D gene: -
clone size: few
V gene: TRBV6-1
J gene: TRBJ2-7

CDR3 protein: CASSLRGLPETNKETQYF
CDR3 DNA: TGCGCCAGCAGCTTGCGGGGACTACCCGAGACGAATAAAGAGACCCAGTACTTC
D gene: TRBD2
clone size: -
V gene: TRBV5-1
J gene: TRBJ2-5

CDR3 protein: CAIGKNRDAQYF
CDR3 DNA: TGTGCCATCGGGAAGAACAGGGACGCCCAGTACTTC
D gene: -
clone size: few
V gene: TRBV10-3
J gene: TRBJ2-5

CDR3 protein: CASSQVGSHEQYF
CDR3 DNA: TGTGCCAGCAGCCAAGTAGGCTCTCACGAGCAGTACTTC
D gene: -
clone size: few
V gene: TRBV3-1
J gene: TRBJ2-7

CDR3 protein: CASFDRGVNEQFF
CDR3 DNA: TGTGCCAGCTTTGACAGGGGGGTGAATGAGCAGTTCTTC
D gene: TRBD1
clone size: many
V gene: TRBV6-1
J gene: TRBJ2-1

CDR3 protein: CASSLGAGQYNEQFF
CDR3 DNA: TGTGCCAGCAGCTTAGGGGCGGGGCAATACAATGAGCAGTTCTTC
D gene: -
clone size: -
V gene: TRBV7-3
J gene: TRBJ2-1

CDR3 protein: CASRDEIEQFF
CDR3 DNA: TGTGCCAGCAGGGACGAGATTGAGCAGTTCTTC
D gene: -
clone size: few
V gene: TRBV12-3/TRBV12-4
J gene: TRBJ2-1

CDR3 protein: CASSASTSGGAGTGELFF
CDR3 DNA: TGTGCCAGCAGCGCATCGACTAGCGGGGGGGCGGGCACCGGGGAGCTGTTTTTT
D gene: TRBD2
clone size: -
V gene: TRBV2
J gene: TRBJ2-2

CDR3 protein: CASSTTPGAGYNEQFF
CDR3 DNA: TGTGCCAGCAGTACAACCCCAGGAGCGGGGTACAATGAGCAGTTCTTC
D gene: TRBD2
clone size: -
V gene: TRBV6-1
J gene: TRBJ2-1

CDR3 protein: CASGFAAAYNEQFF
CDR3 DNA: TGTGCTAGTGGTTTCGCAGCGGCCTACAATGAGCAGTTCTTC
D gene: -
clone size: few
V gene: TRBV12-5
J gene: TRBJ2-1

CDR3 protein: CASSYSFRTGINQPQHF
CDR3 DNA: TGTGCCAGCAGTTACTCGTTCCGGACAGGGATCAATCAGCCCCAGCATTTT
D gene: TRBD1
clone size: -
V gene: TRBV6-2/TRBV6-3
J gene: TRBJ1-5

CDR3 protein: CASSQGLAGVPSYNEQFF
CDR3 DNA: TGTGCCAGCAGCCAAGGGCTAGCGGGAGTTCCCTCCTACAATGAGCAGTTCTTC
D gene: TRBD2
clone size: -
V gene: TRBV14
J gene: TRBJ2-1

CDR3 protein: CASSSDGAGPQHF
CDR3 DNA: TGTGCCAGCAGCTCGGACGGGGCCGGACCCCAGCATTTT
D gene: -
clone size: many
V gene: TRBV7-8
J gene: TRBJ1-5

CDR3 protein: CASSLSSGGAPTDTQYF
CDR3 DNA: TGCGCCAGCAGCCTTTCCTCTGGGGGAGCGCCAACAGATACGCAGTATTTT
D gene: -
clone size: -
V gene: TRBV4-3
J gene: TRBJ2-3

CDR3 protein: CASSQSAGSSYEQYF
CDR3 DNA: TGTGCCAGCAGCCAGAGCGCGGGTAGCTCCTACGAGCAGTACTTC
D gene: -
clone size: -
V gene: TRBV7-3
J gene: TRBJ2-7

CDR3 protein: CASSSTTGGYNSPLHF
CDR3 DNA: TGTGCCAGCAGCTCAACGACAGGGGGCTATAATTCACCCCTCCACTTT
D gene: TRBD1
clone size: few
V gene: TRBV9
J gene: TRBJ1-6

CDR3 protein: CASYRGTGELFF
CDR3 DNA: TGTGCCAGCTACAGGGGAACCGGGGAGCTGTTTTTT
D gene: TRBD1
clone size: many
V gene: TRBV25-1
J gene: TRBJ2-2

CDR3 protein: CASTPGGGPPETQYF
CDR3 DNA: TGTGCCAGCACCCCTGGTGGGGGGCCCCCGGAGACCCAGTACTTC
D gene: -
clone size: many
V gene: TRBV21-1
J gene: TRBJ2-5

CDR3 protein: CSAHPSGRDTQYF
CDR3 DNA: TGCAGTGCCCACCCTAGCGGGAGAGATACGCAGTATTTT
D gene: TRBD2
clone size: -
V gene: TRBV20-1
J gene: TRBJ2-3

CDR3 protein: CASRPDENTGELFF
CDR3 DNA: TGTGCCAGCAGACCTGATGAGAACACCGGGGAGCTGTTTTTT
D gene: -
clone size: many
V gene: TRBV6-1
J gene: TRBJ2-2

CDR3 protein: CASSSISGSFEQYF
CDR3 DNA: TGTGCCAGCAGCTCAATAAGCGGGAGCTTCGAGCAGTACTTC
D gene: TRBD2
clone size: -
V gene: TRBV7-8
J gene: TRBJ2-7

CDR3 protein: CSARDGGQGALQPQHF
CDR3 DNA: TGCAGTGCTAGAGATGGGGGCCAGGGGGCCTTGCAGCCCCAGCATTTT
D gene: TRBD1
clone size: few
V gene: TRBV20-1
J gene: TRBJ1-5

CDR3 protein: CSARDREESTDTQYF
CDR3 DNA: TGCAGTGCTAGAGACAGGGAGGAAAGCACAGATACGCAGTATTTT
D gene: -
clone size: few
V gene: TRBV20-1
J gene: TRBJ2-3

CDR3 protein: CASSFNRRNEQFF
CDR3 DNA: TGCGCCAGCAGCTTTAACAGGAGAAATGAGCAGTTCTTC
D gene: -
clone size: -
V gene: TRBV5-1
J gene: TRBJ2-1

CDR3 protein: CASSQQKGTNEKLFF
CDR3 DNA: TGTGCCAGCAGCCAACAAAAGGGAACTAATGAAAAACTGTTTTTT
D gene: -
clone size: many
V gene: TRBV7-2
J gene: TRBJ1-4

CDR3 protein: CASSPARGLAGAGELFF
CDR3 DNA: TGCGCCAGCAGCCCGGCTAGGGGACTAGCGGGAGCCGGGGAGCTGTTTTTT
D gene: TRBD2
clone size: -
V gene: TRBV5-1
J gene: TRBJ2-2

CDR3 protein: CASSQGSVYQPQHF
CDR3 DNA: TGTGCCAGCAGCCAAGGCTCAGTCTATCAGCCCCAGCATTTT
D gene: -
clone size: few
V gene: TRBV6-2/TRBV6-3
J gene: TRBJ1-5

CDR3 protein: CASSLYTHEQFF
CDR3 DNA: TGTGCCAGCAGCCTATACACTCATGAGCAGTTCTTC
D gene: -
clone size: -
V gene: TRBV5-6
J gene: TRBJ2-1

CDR3 protein: CASSQDRTMNTEAFF
CDR3 DNA: TGCGCCAGCAGCCAAGACAGGACAATGAACACTGAAGCTTTCTTT
D gene: -
clone size: -
V gene: TRBV4-1
J gene: TRBJ1-1

CDR3 protein: CSAGTSGITGELFF
CDR3 DNA: TGCAGTGCAGGGACTAGCGGGATCACCGGGGAGCTGTTTTTT
D gene: TRBD2
clone size: few
V gene: TRBV20-1
J gene: TRBJ2-2

CDR3 protein: CAISEGPRAYGNEQFF
CDR3 DNA: TGTGCCATCAGTGAAGGACCTAGGGCCTATGGCAATGAGCAGTTCTTC
D gene: -
clone size: -
V gene: TRBV10-3
J gene: TRBJ2-1

CDR3 protein: CATSDAGGGPTDTQYF
CDR3 DNA: TGTGCCACCAGTGATGCTGGGGGGGGCCCCACAGATACGCAGTATTTT
D gene: -
clone size: few
V gene: TRBV24-1
J gene: TRBJ2-3

CDR3 protein: CASSLVPSGRGGPRTDTQYF
CDR3 DNA: TGCGCCAGCAGCTTGGTTCCTAGCGGGAGAGGAGGCCCCCGCACAGATACGCAGTATTTT
D gene: TRBD2
clone size: -
V gene: TRBV5-1
J gene: TRBJ2-3

CDR3 protein: CASSLEGSSGYRFNEQFF
CDR3 DNA: TGTGCCAGCAGCTTAGAGGGGTCTAGCGGGTACAGGTTCAATGAGCAGTTCTTC
D gene: TRBD2
clone size: few
V gene: TRBV11-2
J gene: TRBJ2-1

CDR3 protein: CASSFITPDRGYATNEKLFF
CDR3 DNA: TGTGCCAGCAGTTTTATTACCCCAGACAGGGGCTATGCAACTAATGAAAAACTGTTTTTT
D gene: TRBD1
clone size: few
V gene: TRBV12-3/TRBV12-4
J gene: TRBJ1-4

CDR3 protein: CASSLTGSWNEQFF
CDR3 DNA: TGCGCCAGCAGCTTGACAGGTTCATGGAATGAGCAGTTCTTC
D gene: -
clone size: few
V gene: TRBV5-1
J gene: TRBJ2-1

CDR3 protein: CSVEIGQRSGANVLTF
CDR3 DNA: TGCAGCGTTGAAATCGGGCAGCGCTCTGGGGCCAACGTCCTGACTTTC
D gene: -
clone size: -
V gene: TRBV29-1
J gene: TRBJ2-6

CDR3 protein: CASSELLDYGYTF
CDR3 DNA: TGTGCCAGCAGTGAATTGCTAGACTATGGCTACACCTTC
D gene: -
clone size: few
V gene: TRBV25-1
J gene: TRBJ1-2

CDR3 protein: CASSLFGRDEQYF
CDR3 DNA: TGTGCCAGCAGCCTCTTTGGGAGGGACGAGCAGTACTTC
D gene: TRBD2
clone size: few
V gene: TRBV7-6
J gene: TRBJ2-7

CDR3 protein: CSAARPNYGYTF
CDR3 DNA: TGCAGTGCTGCCCGTCCAAACTATGGCTACACCTTC
D gene: -
clone size: many
V gene: TRBV20-1
J gene: TRBJ1-2

CDR3 protein: CASSPRGTGTDTQYF
CDR3 DNA: TGTGCCAGCAGCCCTAGGGGGACAGGAACAGATACGCAGTATTTT
D gene: TRBD1
clone size: few
V gene: TRBV7-8
J gene: TRBJ2-3

CDR3 protein: CASSLVGSGIHEQYF
CDR3 DNA: TGCGCCAGCAGCTTGGTAGGTAGCGGGATCCACGAGCAGTACTTC
D gene: TRBD2
clone size: few
V gene: TRBV5-1
J gene: TRBJ2-7